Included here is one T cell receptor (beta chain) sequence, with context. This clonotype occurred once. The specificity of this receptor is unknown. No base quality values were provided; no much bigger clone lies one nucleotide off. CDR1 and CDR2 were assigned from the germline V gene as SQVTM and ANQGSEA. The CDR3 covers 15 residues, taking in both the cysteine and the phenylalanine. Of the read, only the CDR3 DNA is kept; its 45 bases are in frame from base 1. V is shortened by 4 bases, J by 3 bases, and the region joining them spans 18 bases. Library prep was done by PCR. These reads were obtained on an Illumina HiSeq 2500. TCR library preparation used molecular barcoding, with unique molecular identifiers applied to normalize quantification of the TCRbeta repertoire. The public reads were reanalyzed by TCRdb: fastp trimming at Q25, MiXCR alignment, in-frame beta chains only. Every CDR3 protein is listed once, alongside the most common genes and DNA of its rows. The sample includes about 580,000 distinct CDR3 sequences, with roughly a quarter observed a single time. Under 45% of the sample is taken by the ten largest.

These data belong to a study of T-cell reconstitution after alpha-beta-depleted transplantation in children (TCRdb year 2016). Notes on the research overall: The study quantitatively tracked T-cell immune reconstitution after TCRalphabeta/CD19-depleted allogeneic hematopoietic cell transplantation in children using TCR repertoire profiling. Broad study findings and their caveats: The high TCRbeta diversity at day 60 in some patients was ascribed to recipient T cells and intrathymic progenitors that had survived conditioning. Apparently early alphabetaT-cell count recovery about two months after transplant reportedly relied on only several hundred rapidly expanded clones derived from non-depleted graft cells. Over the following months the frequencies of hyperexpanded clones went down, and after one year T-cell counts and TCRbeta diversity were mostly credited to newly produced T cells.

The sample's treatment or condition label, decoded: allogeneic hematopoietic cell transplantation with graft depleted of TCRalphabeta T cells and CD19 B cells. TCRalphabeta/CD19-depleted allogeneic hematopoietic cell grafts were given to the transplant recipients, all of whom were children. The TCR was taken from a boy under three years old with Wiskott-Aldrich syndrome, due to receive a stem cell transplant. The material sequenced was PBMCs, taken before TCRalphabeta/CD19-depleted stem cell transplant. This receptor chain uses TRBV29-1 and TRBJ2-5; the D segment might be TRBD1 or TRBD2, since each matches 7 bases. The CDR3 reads CSVVAPGGREETQYF. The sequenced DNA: TGCAGCGTTGTCGCGCCAGGGGGGAGGGAAGAGACCCAGTACTTC. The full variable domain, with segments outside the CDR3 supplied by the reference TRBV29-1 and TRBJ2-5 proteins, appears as SAVISQKPSRDICQRGTSLTIQCQVDSQVTMMFWYRQQPGQSLTLIATANQGSEATYESGFVIDKFPISRPNLTFSTLTVSNMSPEDSSIYLCSVVAPGGREETQYFGPGTRLLVL.